These T cell receptor beta chains were read from a single sample in a study of blood T cells in healthy people across ages. TCRdb reprocessed the 5' RACE reads via MiXCR and lists one record per CDR3 protein. This sample has about 1.8 million distinct CDR3 sequences, with about 49% found just once. The sequenced material came from blood. The receptor set was obtained from a woman aged 40 to 49 in good health. CDR3s include the opening cysteine and the closing phenylalanine or tryptophan. A D gene is named only where the DNA matches it firmly. Rows give clone size only sometimes, using once, few, many, or a class for an expanded clone.

abundance	d_gene	j_gene	v_gene	CDR3aa	CDR3nt
NA	TRBD2	TRBJ2-7	TRBV7-2	CGSSPSGGYEQYF	TGTGGCAGCAGCCCGAGCGGGGGGTACGAGCAGTACTTC
NA	TRBD1	TRBJ1-4	TRBV29-1	CSVEDFRTGDEKLFF	TGCAGCGTTGAAGATTTTAGGACAGGGGATGAAAAACTGTTTTTT
NA	NA	TRBJ2-7	TRBV27	CASSLSINDRTNEQYF	TGTGCCAGCAGTTTATCGATAAACGACAGAACCAACGAGCAGTACTTC
few	NA	TRBJ2-5	TRBV15	CATSRVETQYF	TGTGCCACCAGCAGAGTGGAGACCCAGTACTTC
NA	NA	TRBJ2-6	TRBV20-1	CSARGRWTPSSGANVLTF	TGCAGTGCTAGAGGCCGGTGGACTCCCAGCTCTGGGGCCAACGTCCTGACTTTC
NA	NA	TRBJ2-1	TRBV7-2	CASSLFGLGSAAYNEQFF	TGTGCCAGCAGCTTATTTGGATTGGGCTCGGCGGCCTACAATGAGCAGTTCTTC
NA	NA	TRBJ1-2	TRBV18	CASSPGGGEDYGYTF	TGTGCCAGCTCACCAGGAGGGGGTGAAGACTATGGCTACACCTTC
few	TRBD1	TRBJ1-2	TRBV9	CASSAQQGGGYTF	TGTGCCAGCAGCGCCCAACAGGGGGGTGGCTACACCTTC
few	NA	TRBJ2-4	TRBV6-6	CASSGIRGHIQYF	TGTGCCAGCAGTGGAATCAGGGGACACATTCAGTACTTC
NA	TRBD1	TRBJ2-5	TRBV20-1	CSAHSGGTGETQYF	TGCAGTGCTCACTCCGGAGGGACAGGGGAGACCCAGTACTTC
NA	NA	TRBJ2-3	TRBV20-1	CSARILAAVTDTQYF	TGCAGTGCTAGAATATTAGCGGCGGTCACAGATACGCAGTATTTT
few	NA	TRBJ1-2	TRBV24-1	CATSAGSYGYTF	TGTGCCACCAGTGCGGGCAGCTATGGCTACACCTTC
NA	TRBD2	TRBJ2-3	TRBV4-2	CASSRTSGNTDTQYF	TGTGCCAGCAGCCGTACTAGCGGAAACACAGATACGCAGTATTTT
few	TRBD1	TRBJ1-6	TRBV18	CASSVQGAGNSPLHF	TGTGCCAGCTCAGTCCAGGGGGCCGGGAATTCACCCCTCCACTTT
NA	NA	TRBJ1-2	TRBV28	CASSLDQANYGYTF	TGTGCCAGCAGCTTGGACCAAGCTAACTATGGCTACACCTTC
once	NA	TRBJ2-3	TRBV12-5	CASGLNLATDTQYF	TGTGCTAGTGGTTTGAATCTAGCCACAGATACGCAGTATTTT
few	NA	TRBJ2-7	TRBV7-9	CASSLNLGTGSYEQYF	TGTGCCAGCAGCTTAAACCTGGGGACGGGCTCCTACGAGCAGTACTTC
few	NA	TRBJ2-1	TRBV6-5	CASSLPLQGAFYNEQFF	TGTGCCAGCAGTTTACCCCTCCAAGGGGCATTCTACAATGAGCAGTTCTTC
NA	TRBD2	TRBJ2-7	TRBV7-9	CASSLVGGGFNEQYF	TGTGCCAGCAGCTTAGTCGGCGGGGGGTTCAATGAGCAGTACTTC
NA	NA	TRBJ1-2	TRBV14	CASTTNGRGYGYTF	TGTGCCAGCACTACGAACGGCAGAGGCTATGGCTACACCTTC
few	NA	TRBJ2-1	TRBV20-1	CSAQGGGSPEQFF	TGCAGTGCTCAAGGGGGGGGGAGCCCTGAGCAGTTCTTC
few	NA	TRBJ2-1	TRBV29-1	CSAALGGREPGEQFF	TGCAGCGCCGCCTTAGGGGGCCGGGAGCCAGGTGAGCAGTTCTTC
few	NA	TRBJ2-3	TRBV6-5	CASSYRGNTQYF	TGTGCCAGCAGTTACAGGGGAAATACGCAGTATTTT
NA	TRBD1	TRBJ2-7	TRBV6-5	CASKRQGTYNEQYF	TGTGCCAGCAAGAGACAGGGAACCTACAATGAGCAGTACTTC
NA	NA	TRBJ2-7	TRBV20-1	CSARGVGGYEQYF	TGCAGTGCTAGAGGGGTTGGGGGATACGAGCAGTACTTC
NA	TRBD1	TRBJ2-7	TRBV20-1	CSAKDRITYNEQYF	TGCAGTGCAAAGGACAGGATAACCTACAATGAGCAGTACTTC
NA	TRBD2	TRBJ2-3	TRBV5-1	CTSSTTSGGATDTQYF	TGCACCAGCAGCACGACTAGCGGGGGGGCTACAGATACGCAGTATTTT
NA	NA	TRBJ2-1	TRBV2	CASSEAGVQQFF	TGTGCCAGCAGTGAGGCAGGGGTGCAGCAGTTCTTC
NA	NA	TRBJ2-7	TRBV7-9	CASSLAGDFDHYEQYF	TGTGCCAGCAGCTTAGCTGGGGATTTTGACCACTACGAGCAGTACTTC
once	NA	TRBJ2-1	TRBV11-3	CASSETRGAEQFF	TGTGCCAGCAGCGAGACACGTGGGGCGGAGCAGTTCTTC
NA	NA	TRBJ1-2	TRBV7-9	CASSLDTNGYTF	TGTGCCAGCAGCTTAGACACCAATGGCTACACCTTC
few	TRBD1	TRBJ1-2	TRBV28	CASSLSGTGGLNYGYTF	TGTGCCAGCAGTCTCTCCGGGACAGGGGGCCTAAACTATGGCTACACCTTC
NA	TRBD2	TRBJ2-1	TRBV14	CTSSPLTGGSEQFF	TGTACCAGCAGCCCCCTTACGGGGGGGTCCGAGCAGTTCTTC
NA	NA	TRBJ1-4	TRBV5-1	CASSLTQTRIELFF	TGCGCCAGCAGCTTGACGCAAACCAGGATAGAACTGTTTTTT
few	NA	TRBJ2-7	TRBV7-3	CASSNPPRAGEQYF	TGTGCCAGCAGCAACCCCCCCAGGGCGGGTGAGCAGTACTTC
NA	TRBD2	TRBJ2-3	TRBV20-1	CSAPPTSGGTPDTQYF	TGCAGTGCTCCTCCGACTAGCGGGGGGACCCCAGATACGCAGTATTTT
few	TRBD1	TRBJ1-6	TRBV6-6	CASRPQGANYNSPLHF	TGTGCCAGCAGACCCCAGGGGGCTAACTATAATTCACCCCTCCACTTT
NA	TRBD1	TRBJ2-3	TRBV4-2	CASSKKGDRAGDTQYF	TGTGCCAGCAGCAAAAAGGGGGACAGGGCTGGAGATACGCAGTATTTT
NA	NA	TRBJ2-5	TRBV5-1	CASSSGGPQKQETQYF	TGCGCCAGCAGCTCCGGGGGGCCACAGAAGCAAGAGACCCAGTACTTC
NA	NA	TRBJ2-6	TRBV12-5	CACGFTMAANSGANVPTF	TGTGCTTGTGGTTTCACTATGGCAGCCAACTCTGGGGCCAACGTCCCGACTTTC
few	TRBD1	TRBJ2-7	TRBV12-3/TRBV12-4	CASSYVGTGDEQYF	TGTGCCAGCAGTTATGTCGGGACAGGGGACGAGCAGTACTTC
NA	NA	TRBJ1-6	TRBV4-1	CASSQTEADSPLHF	TGCGCCAGCAGCCAGACAGAAGCAGATTCACCCCTCCACTTT
NA	NA	TRBJ2-7	TRBV7-9	CAVTSGASYEQYF	TGTGCCGTCACCTCTGGGGCCTCCTACGAGCAGTACTTC
few	TRBD1	TRBJ2-1	TRBV20-1	CSARDGQGGYNEQFF	TGCAGTGCTAGGGACGGACAGGGAGGCTACAATGAGCAGTTCTTC
NA	NA	TRBJ1-2	TRBV7-9	CTSSFNRWGDGSSGYTF	TGTACCAGCAGCTTCAACAGGTGGGGGGATGGCAGTTCGGGCTACACCTTC
NA	TRBD1	TRBJ2-6	TRBV6-2/TRBV6-3	CASSYSMGQGDFGANVLTF	TGTGCCAGCAGTTACTCGATGGGACAGGGGGATTTTGGGGCCAACGTCCTGACTTTC
many	TRBD2	TRBJ2-1	TRBV7-2	CASSLVSGGVGNEQFF	TGTGCCAGCAGCTTAGTTAGCGGGGGAGTAGGCAATGAGCAGTTCTTC
few	TRBD2	TRBJ2-1	TRBV20-1	CSATLLAASYNEQFF	TGCAGTGCAACCCTCCTAGCGGCTTCCTACAATGAGCAGTTCTTC
few	TRBD1	TRBJ1-1	TRBV5-1	CASSLSGGVTEAFF	TGCGCCAGCAGCTTGTCAGGGGGCGTCACTGAAGCTTTCTTT
few	TRBD1	TRBJ2-1	TRBV29-1	CSARHRGILENNEQFF	TGCAGCGCCCGGCACAGGGGGATTCTGGAAAACAATGAGCAGTTCTTC
NA	NA	TRBJ2-3	TRBV9	CASSAPYDYSTDTQYF	TGTGCCAGCAGCGCGCCGTATGACTATAGCACAGATACGCAGTATTTT
few	TRBD2	TRBJ2-3	TRBV7-9	CASSSSGEDTQYF	TGTGCCAGCAGCTCCAGCGGGGAAGATACGCAGTATTTT
NA	NA	TRBJ2-1	TRBV7-2	CASSSDYRPWNEQFF	TGTGCCAGCAGCTCGGACTACCGCCCGTGGAATGAGCAGTTCTTC